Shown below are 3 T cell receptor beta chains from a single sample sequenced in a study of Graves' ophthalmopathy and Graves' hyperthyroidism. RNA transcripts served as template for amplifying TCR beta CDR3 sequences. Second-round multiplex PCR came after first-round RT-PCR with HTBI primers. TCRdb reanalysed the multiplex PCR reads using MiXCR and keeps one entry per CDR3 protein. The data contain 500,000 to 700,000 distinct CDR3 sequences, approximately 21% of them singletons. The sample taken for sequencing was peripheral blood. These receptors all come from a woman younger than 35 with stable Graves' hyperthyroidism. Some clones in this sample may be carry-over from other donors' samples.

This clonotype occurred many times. The CDR3 loop reads CASTRDTYTGELFF. The CDR3 bases are TGTGCCAGCACCCGGGACACTTACACCGGGGAGCTGTTTTTT. The chain employs TRBV12-3 or TRBV12-4 and TRBJ2-2; tentative D call: TRBD1 (6 bases). The CDR3 runs to 14 residues. V shed 7 bases and J shed 3 bases, with 12 bases lying between them.

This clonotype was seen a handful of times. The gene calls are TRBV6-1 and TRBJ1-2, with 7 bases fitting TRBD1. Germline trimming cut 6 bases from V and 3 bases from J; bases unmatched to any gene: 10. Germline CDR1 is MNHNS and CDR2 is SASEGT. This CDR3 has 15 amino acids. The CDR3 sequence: CASRTPRGTYYGYTF. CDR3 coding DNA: TGTGCCAGCAGGACTCCCAGGGGGACCTACTATGGCTACACCTTC.

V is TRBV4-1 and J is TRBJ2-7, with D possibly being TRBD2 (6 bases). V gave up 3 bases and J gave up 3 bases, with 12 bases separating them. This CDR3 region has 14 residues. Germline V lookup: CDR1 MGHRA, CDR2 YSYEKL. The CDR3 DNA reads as TGCGCCAGCAGCCAGGGGGGAGCGGTCTACGAGCAGTACTTC. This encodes CASSQGGAVYEQYF.